Included here is one T cell receptor beta chain sequence, with context. No antigen is known for it. The CDR3 totals 15 residues. Germline V gene lookup returns CDR1 SGHDT and CDR2 YYEEEE. Trimming cost V 0 bases and J 7 bases, with 14 bases left between them. These data originate in a study of cytomegalovirus exposure and HLA in healthy donors. Study-level background: About 180 million T cells yielded approximately 100 million unique TCR beta sequences, as an earlier analysis found. Study observations and caveats: Across HLA loci, a later analysis found differing TCR association rates, with DRB1 most and HLA-C fewest. It was reported that TCR beta sequences correctly inferred the HLA-A and HLA-B alleles for most subjects.

Use of 60 Vbeta and 13 Jbeta primers characterized the PCR. The assay was immunoSEQ multiplex PCR, and TCRdb's table has in-frame clones only and misses some. The repertoire holds some 90,000 clones, with roughly 77% as singletons. The sample taken for sequencing was PBMCs. The receptor was isolated from a human donor in good health. V usage is TRBV5-6 and J usage is TRBJ1-3, with D possibly TRBD1 on 5 matching bases. CDR3 in amino acids: CASSLVGQGVNTIYF. The CDR3 nucleotides are TGTGCCAGCAGCTTGGTTGGGCAGGGTGTTAACACCATATATTTT.